The 9 T cell receptor beta chains reported below all come from one sample, sequenced in a study of control samples from healthy donors and cancer patients. Libraries were prepared by immunoSEQ multiplex PCR; TCRdb keeps only in-frame clonotypes and omits some of them. The data hold some 95,000 clones, with approximately 81% observed a single time. Sequencing was done on a sample of blood. The receptors here all came from a woman aged 30 to 39 in good health.

The table lists this clone with a count of one. The J gene is TRBJ2-2, the V gene TRBV19; D may be TRBD2 (6 bases). The ends were cut back, 4 bases at V and 4 bases at J, with 13 bases in the middle. Germline V lookup: CDR1 LNHDA, CDR2 SQIVND (reference sequence). This CDR3 is built from 15 residues. CDR3 region: CASSSGGLGTGELFF. As DNA, the CDR3 is TGTGCCAGTAGTAGTGGAGGGTTGGGCACCGGGGAGCTGTTTTTT.

This chain uses TRBV15 with TRBJ1-2; D gene uncertain. The germline V gene has CDR1 LNHNV and CDR2 YYDKDF (reference sequence). The CDR3 totals 15 residues. Trimming cost V 0 bases and J 6 bases, with 14 bases left between them. DNA of the CDR3: TGTGCCACCAGCAGAGATAATTGGGGTGAGGATGGCTACACCTTC. It specifies CATSRDNWGEDGYTF.

This clone was seen a single time. The chain combines TRBV13 with TRBJ2-4; D unclear. CDR1 is PRHDT and CDR2 is FYEKMQ in the germline V gene (reference sequence). CDR3 length equals 15 residues. Trimming removed 5 bases at V and 5 bases at J, with 16 bases between. The CDR3 here is CASSVRTDIQNIQYF. The CDR3, as DNA: TGTGCCAGCAGCGTGCGTACAGATATCCAAAACATTCAGTACTTC.

The rearrangement joins TRBV3-1 (or the pseudogene TRBV3-2) to TRBJ1-2; D is ambiguous. Germline lookup yields CDR1 LGHDT and CDR2 YNNKEL (reference sequence). This CDR3 comprises 11 residues. V was clipped by 3 bases and J by 3 bases, with 2 bases between them. The CDR3 here is CASSQHYGYTF. In DNA, the CDR3 is TGTGCCAGCAGCCAGCACTATGGCTACACCTTC.

V usage is TRBV5-1 and J usage is TRBJ2-3; 12 nucleotides match TRBD2. The trim removed 1 base at V and 5 bases at J, leaving 8 bases unmatched. This CDR3 has 17 residues. Germline V lookup: CDR1 SGHRS, CDR2 YFSETQ. CDR3 sequence (DNA): TGCGCCAGCAGCTTGAGTCCTAGCGGGGGGGCCCTAGATACGCAGTATTTT. This translates into CASSLSPSGGALDTQYF. The variable domain in full, completed from reference TRBV5-1 and TRBJ2-3, reads KAGVTQTPRYLIKTRGQQVTLSCSPISGHRSVSWYQQTPGQGLQFLFEYFSETQRNKGNFPGRFSGRQFSNSRSEMNVSTLELGDSALYLCASSLSPSGGALDTQYFGPGTRLTVL.

The chain uses TRBV24-1 and TRBJ2-3; D is uncertain. CDR3 length: 13 amino acids. The V and J ends lost 8 bases and 0 bases respectively, with 8 bases between them. Germline V gene data show CDR1 as KGHDR and CDR2 as SFDVKD. The CDR3 region has the DNA TGTGCCACCATGGCGGAAAGCACAGATACGCAGTATTTT. This gives the protein CATMAESTDTQYF.

This chain links TRBV7-9 with TRBJ1-2, with 7 positions matching TRBD1. This CDR3 has 14 amino acids. Germline CDR1 SEHNR, CDR2 FQNEAQ (reference sequence). Trimming at V came to 1 base and at J to 3 bases, leaving 2 bases not matched to a gene. The CDR3 is CASSLGTGHYGYTF. Written as DNA, the CDR3 is TGTGCCAGCAGCTTAGGGACAGGCCACTATGGCTACACCTTC.

This chain uses TRBV30 with TRBJ1-5; weak D call: TRBD1 (6 bases). V dropped 7 bases and J dropped 4 bases, with 17 bases sitting between them. This CDR3 has 14 amino acids. Germline V gene lookup returns CDR1 GTSNPN and CDR2 SVGIG (reference sequence). CDR3 in DNA: TGTGCCTTTCAGACAGGATCGGGGAATCAGCCCCAGCATTTT. Protein product: CAFQTGSGNQPQHF.

The V call is TRBV6-5, the J call TRBJ2-7; TRBD1 aligns across 8 bases. Germline loops: CDR1 MNHEY, CDR2 SVGAGI. The CDR3 sequence is 15 residues long. The V gene end was trimmed by 5 bases and the J gene end by 2 bases; junction bases not matched to a gene: 8. CDR3 in amino acids: CASSHNRGSTYEQYF. In DNA, the CDR3 is TGTGCCAGCAGTCACAACAGGGGGTCCACCTACGAGCAGTACTTC.